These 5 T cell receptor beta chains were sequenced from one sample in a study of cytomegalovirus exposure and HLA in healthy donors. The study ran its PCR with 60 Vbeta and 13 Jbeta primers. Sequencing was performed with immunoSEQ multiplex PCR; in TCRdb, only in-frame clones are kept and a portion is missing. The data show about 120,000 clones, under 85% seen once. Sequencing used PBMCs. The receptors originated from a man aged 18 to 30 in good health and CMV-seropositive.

CDR3: CASSLPGVWSPDGYTF. In DNA form, the CDR3 reads TGTGCCAGCAGCTTGCCGGGGGTCTGGAGTCCCGATGGCTACACCTTC. This chain links TRBV5-6 with TRBJ1-2; D is perhaps TRBD1 (5 bases). Trimming took 1 base from V and 6 from J, leaving 19 bases between them. CDR3 length: 16 residues. From germline, CDR1 is SGHDT and CDR2 YYEEEE.

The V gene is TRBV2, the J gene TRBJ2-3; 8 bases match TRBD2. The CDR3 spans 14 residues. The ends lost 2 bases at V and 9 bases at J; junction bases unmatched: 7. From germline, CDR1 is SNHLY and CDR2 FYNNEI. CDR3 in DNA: TGTGCCAGCAGTGAATTTCTGGTAGCGGGAACGCAGTATTTT. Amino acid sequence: CASSEFLVAGTQYF.

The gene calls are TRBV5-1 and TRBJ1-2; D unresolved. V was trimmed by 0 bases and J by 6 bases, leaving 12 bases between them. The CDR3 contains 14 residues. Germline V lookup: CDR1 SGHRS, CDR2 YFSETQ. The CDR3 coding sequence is TGCGCCAGCAGCTTGGGGCTGGAGTTGCATGGCTACACCTTC. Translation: CASSLGLELHGYTF. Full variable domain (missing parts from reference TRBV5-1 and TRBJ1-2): KAGVTQTPRYLIKTRGQQVTLSCSPISGHRSVSWYQQTPGQGLQFLFEYFSETQRNKGNFPGRFSGRQFSNSRSEMNVSTLELGDSALYLCASSLGLELHGYTFGSGTRLTVV.

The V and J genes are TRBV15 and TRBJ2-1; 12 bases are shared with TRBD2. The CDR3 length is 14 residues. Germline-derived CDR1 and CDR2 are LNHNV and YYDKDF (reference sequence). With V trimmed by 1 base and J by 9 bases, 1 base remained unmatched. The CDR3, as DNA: TGTGCCACCAGCAGAGGACTAGCGGGAGTTGAGCAGTTCTTC. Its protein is CATSRGLAGVEQFF.

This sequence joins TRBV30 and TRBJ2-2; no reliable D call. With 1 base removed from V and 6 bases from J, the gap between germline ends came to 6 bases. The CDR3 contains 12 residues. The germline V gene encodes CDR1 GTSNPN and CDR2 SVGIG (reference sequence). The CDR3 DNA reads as TGTGCCTGGAGTGCCCAGGCCGGGGAGCTGTTTTTT. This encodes CAWSAQAGELFF.